This record covers a single T cell receptor beta chain. The antigen is undetermined. These data are taken from a study of lymphopenia after photon versus proton radiotherapy. The study, taken as a whole, reports: Proton therapy kept repertoires fairly stable, unlike photons, which gained effector/memory cells.

Clones were read by immunoSEQ multiplex PCR, and TCRdb kept only the in-frame ones, dropping some. The sample holds 24,000 or so clones, 84% seen once. CDR1 is MNHNS, CDR2 SASEGT, per germline. The length of the CDR3 is 15 residues. The trim removed 1 base at V and 5 bases at J, leaving 4 bases unmatched. The chain has TRBV6-1 and TRBJ2-3; 9 positions agree with TRBD1. The source material was peripheral blood, sampled from a patient treated with photon-based radiotherapy. The TCR comes from a man aged 35 to 55 with gastric cancer. This CDR3 is CASSEGDRVGDTQYF. In nucleotides, the CDR3 is TGTGCCAGCAGTGAAGGGGACAGGGTAGGAGATACGCAGTATTTT.